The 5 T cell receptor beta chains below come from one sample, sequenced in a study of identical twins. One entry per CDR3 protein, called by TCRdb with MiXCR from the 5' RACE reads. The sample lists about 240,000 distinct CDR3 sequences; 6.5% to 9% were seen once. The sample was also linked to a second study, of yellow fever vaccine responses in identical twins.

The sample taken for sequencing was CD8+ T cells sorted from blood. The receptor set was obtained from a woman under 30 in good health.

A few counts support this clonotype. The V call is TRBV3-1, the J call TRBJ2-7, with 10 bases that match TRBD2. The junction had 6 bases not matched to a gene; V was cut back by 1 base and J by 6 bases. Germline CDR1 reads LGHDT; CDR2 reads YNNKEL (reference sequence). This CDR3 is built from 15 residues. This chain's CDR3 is CASSQGRLAGVEQYF. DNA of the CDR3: TGTGCCAGCAGCCAAGGGCGGCTAGCGGGAGTCGAGCAGTACTTC.

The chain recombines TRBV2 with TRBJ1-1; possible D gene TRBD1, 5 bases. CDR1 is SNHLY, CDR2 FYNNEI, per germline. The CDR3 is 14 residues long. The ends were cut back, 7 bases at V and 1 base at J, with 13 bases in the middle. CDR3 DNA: TGTGCCAGCACTACGGGACCGGGGAACACTGAAGCTTTCTTT. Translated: CASTTGPGNTEAFF. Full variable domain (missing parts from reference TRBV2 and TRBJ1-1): EPEVTQTPSHQVTQMGQEVILRCVPISNHLYFYWYRQILGQKVEFLVSFYNNEISEKSEIFDDQFSVERPDGSNFTLKIRSTKLEDSAMYFCASTTGPGNTEAFFGQGTRLTVV.

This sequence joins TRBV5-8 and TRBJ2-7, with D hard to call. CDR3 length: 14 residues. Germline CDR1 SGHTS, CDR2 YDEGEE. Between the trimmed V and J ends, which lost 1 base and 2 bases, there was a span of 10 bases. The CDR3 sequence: CASSLKFATYEQYF. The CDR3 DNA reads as TGTGCCAGCAGCTTGAAGTTTGCTACCTACGAGCAGTACTTC.

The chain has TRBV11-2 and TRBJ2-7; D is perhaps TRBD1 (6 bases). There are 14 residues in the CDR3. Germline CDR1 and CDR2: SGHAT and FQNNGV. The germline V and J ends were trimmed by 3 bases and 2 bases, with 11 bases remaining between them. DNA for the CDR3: TGTGCCAGCAGCTTGGAACAGGGAACCTACGAGCAGTACGTC. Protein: CASSLEQGTYEQYV.

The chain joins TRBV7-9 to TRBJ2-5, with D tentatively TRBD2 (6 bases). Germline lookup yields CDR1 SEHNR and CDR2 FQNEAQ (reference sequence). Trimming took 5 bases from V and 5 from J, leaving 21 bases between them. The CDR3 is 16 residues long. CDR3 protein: CASSVTGGVMWETQYF. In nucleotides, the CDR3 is TGTGCCAGCAGCGTGACCGGGGGAGTTATGTGGGAGACCCAGTACTTC.